This is a list of T cell receptor beta chains from one sample in a study of tumor-infiltrating lymphocytes in primary liver carcinoma. TCRdb re-called the multiplex PCR reads with MiXCR, one entry per CDR3 protein. The sample yields 99,000 or so distinct CDR3 sequences, 69% seen once. The sequenced sample was liver tumor tissue from sampling region 5. The receptors here all came from a woman in her sixties with primary liver carcinoma and hepatitis B virus infection. CDR3s include the opening cysteine and the closing phenylalanine or tryptophan. The D gene is left open where the match is weak. Rows give clone size only sometimes, using once, few, many, or a class for an expanded clone.

V gene: TRBV11-2
D gene: TRBD1
J gene: TRBJ2-2
clone size: NA
CDR3 DNA: TGTGCCAGCACCCGCGACCGGAACAGGGGGCACGGGGAGCTGTTTTTT
CDR3 protein: CASTRDRNRGHGELFF

V gene: TRBV5-1
D gene: TRBD2
J gene: TRBJ2-7
clone size: NA
CDR3 DNA: TGCGCCAGCAGCTTGGGTGCGACTAGCGGCTACGAGCAGTACTTC
CDR3 protein: CASSLGATSGYEQYF

V gene: TRBV30
D gene: NA
J gene: TRBJ1-2
clone size: NA
CDR3 DNA: TGTGCCTGGACGGGGACCGCGAACAACTATGGCTACACCTTC
CDR3 protein: CAWTGTANNYGYTF

V gene: TRBV20-1
D gene: NA
J gene: TRBJ2-7
clone size: NA
CDR3 DNA: TGCAATGCTAGAGATTATCGGGGAGGAAGATACGAGCAGTACTTC
CDR3 protein: CNARDYRGGRYEQYF

V gene: TRBV28
D gene: NA
J gene: TRBJ2-3
clone size: many
CDR3 DNA: TGTGCCAGCAGTCTAGTACTAGTATCGGACACAGATACGCAGTATTTT
CDR3 protein: CASSLVLVSDTDTQYF

V gene: TRBV6-6
D gene: NA
J gene: TRBJ1-2
clone size: many
CDR3 DNA: TGTGCCAGCAGTTTCCCCGGCAGGGGAGGTGGCTACACCTTC
CDR3 protein: CASSFPGRGGGYTF

V gene: TRBV20-1
D gene: NA
J gene: TRBJ2-2
clone size: many
CDR3 DNA: TGCAGTGCTTCCGACAGCTACACCGGGGAGCTGTTTTTT
CDR3 protein: CSASDSYTGELFF

V gene: TRBV28
D gene: TRBD1
J gene: TRBJ2-5
clone size: NA
CDR3 DNA: TGTACCAGCAGGCAGACAGGGTATGAGACCCAATACTTC
CDR3 protein: CTSRQTGYETQYF

V gene: TRBV11-2
D gene: TRBD2
J gene: TRBJ2-1
clone size: NA
CDR3 DNA: TGTACCAGCAGCATGAGACTAGCGATGGGCAATGAGCAATTCTTC
CDR3 protein: CTSSMRLAMGNEQFF

V gene: TRBV9
D gene: NA
J gene: TRBJ2-2
clone size: NA
CDR3 DNA: TGTGCCAGCAGCGCCAAGGGGACCCTTAATGGGGAGCTGTTTTTT
CDR3 protein: CASSAKGTLNGELFF

V gene: TRBV6-1
D gene: TRBD1
J gene: TRBJ1-1
clone size: NA
CDR3 DNA: TGTGCTGGCAGGCCGGGACAGGGGTGGGACACTGAAGCTTTCTTT
CDR3 protein: CAGRPGQGWDTEAFF

V gene: TRBV4-1
D gene: NA
J gene: TRBJ2-3
clone size: NA
CDR3 DNA: TGCGCCAGCAGCCAAGGTTTGCCGGGAACTAGTACAGATACGGAGTATTTT
CDR3 protein: CASSQGLPGTSTDTEYF

V gene: TRBV12-3/TRBV12-4
D gene: NA
J gene: TRBJ2-1
clone size: NA
CDR3 DNA: TGTGCCAGTAGAGACGAGTGGGAGGCCCCCAATGAGCGGTTCTTC
CDR3 protein: CASRDEWEAPNERFF

V gene: TRBV27
D gene: TRBD2
J gene: TRBJ2-7
clone size: NA
CDR3 DNA: TGTGCCAGCAGTGACGCCGGTGTCAGCGGGAGCTACGAGCAGTACTTC
CDR3 protein: CASSDAGVSGSYEQYF

V gene: TRBV12-3/TRBV12-4
D gene: NA
J gene: TRBJ2-7
clone size: NA
CDR3 DNA: TGTGCTAGCAGTAGAAGCATACCTCCCTACGATCAGTACTTC
CDR3 protein: CASSRSIPPYDQYF

V gene: TRBV6-1
D gene: NA
J gene: TRBJ2-7
clone size: NA
CDR3 DNA: TGTGCCAACAGTCCCCGGACTGGATGGGAGCAGTACTTC
CDR3 protein: CANSPRTGWEQYF

V gene: TRBV6-1
D gene: NA
J gene: TRBJ2-2
clone size: many
CDR3 DNA: TGTGCCAGCGGAGTCACATGGGTAAAACCCGGGGAGCTGTTTTTT
CDR3 protein: CASGVTWVKPGELFF

V gene: TRBV11-2
D gene: NA
J gene: TRBJ1-1
clone size: medium-sized
CDR3 DNA: TGTGCCAGCAGCTTAGTGTCAGGGGCGAGCACTGAAGCTTTCTTT
CDR3 protein: CASSLVSGASTEAFF

V gene: TRBV4-1
D gene: NA
J gene: TRBJ1-5
clone size: NA
CDR3 DNA: TGCGCCAGCAGCCCAATCGAGATGGGTCGGCCCCAACATTTT
CDR3 protein: CASSPIEMGRPQHF

V gene: TRBV12-3/TRBV12-4
D gene: NA
J gene: TRBJ2-7
clone size: NA
CDR3 DNA: TGTGCCAGCAGCTTCGTGTGGGGCGACGAGCAGTACTTC
CDR3 protein: CASSFVWGDEQYF

V gene: TRBV5-5
D gene: TRBD2
J gene: TRBJ2-3
clone size: many
CDR3 DNA: TGTGCCAGCAGCCCTCGAGCGGGAGAAGTCGAAGATACGCAGTATTTT
CDR3 protein: CASSPRAGEVEDTQYF

V gene: TRBV10-2
D gene: NA
J gene: TRBJ1-1
clone size: many
CDR3 DNA: TGCGCCAGCAGGTTCGACACTGAAGCTTTCTTT
CDR3 protein: CASRFDTEAFF

V gene: TRBV6-5
D gene: NA
J gene: TRBJ1-2
clone size: once
CDR3 DNA: TGTGCCAGCAAAACATGGGAGAGTAGGGCATCGGGATATGGCTACACCTTC
CDR3 protein: CASKTWESRASGYGYTF

V gene: TRBV5-4
D gene: NA
J gene: TRBJ2-1
clone size: NA
CDR3 DNA: TGTGCCAGCTGCTCCCGCTGGGACCTGGACAATGAGCAGTTCTTC
CDR3 protein: CASCSRWDLDNEQFF

V gene: TRBV7-3
D gene: NA
J gene: TRBJ2-1
clone size: NA
CDR3 DNA: TGTGCCATCAGCTTAACGAACCGCGATGAGCAGTTCTTC
CDR3 protein: CAISLTNRDEQFF

V gene: TRBV11-2
D gene: NA
J gene: TRBJ2-5
clone size: NA
CDR3 DNA: TGTGCCAACAGCATAGAATCCAAGGGGACCCAATACTTC
CDR3 protein: CANSIESKGTQYF

V gene: TRBV12-3/TRBV12-4
D gene: TRBD2
J gene: TRBJ2-7
clone size: many
CDR3 DNA: TGTGCCAGCAGTCCCCGGGGTAGCGGGATCTACGAGCAGTACTTC
CDR3 protein: CASSPRGSGIYEQYF

V gene: TRBV19
D gene: NA
J gene: TRBJ2-7
clone size: NA
CDR3 DNA: TGTGCCAGTAGTATAAGCGGTTCCCGGGGCTACGAGCAGTACTTC
CDR3 protein: CASSISGSRGYEQYF

V gene: TRBV24-1
D gene: TRBD1
J gene: TRBJ2-1
clone size: NA
CDR3 DNA: TGTGCCACCAGTGAGGGACAGGGGAACCACAATGAGCAGTTCTTC
CDR3 protein: CATSEGQGNHNEQFF

V gene: TRBV6-1
D gene: NA
J gene: TRBJ1-6
clone size: NA
CDR3 DNA: TGTACCAGCAGGTATCTAGGACAGTATAATTCACCCCTCCACTTT
CDR3 protein: CTSRYLGQYNSPLHF

V gene: TRBV11-2
D gene: TRBD1
J gene: TRBJ1-1
clone size: NA
CDR3 DNA: TGTGCCAGCAACCCCCAAGAGACAGGGTCGGAACCTGCTGAAGCTTTCTTT
CDR3 protein: CASNPQETGSEPAEAFF

V gene: TRBV30
D gene: TRBD1
J gene: TRBJ1-2
clone size: few
CDR3 DNA: TGTGCCTGGAGTGTGGCAGGGACAGGTGCGGGAAGCTACACCTTC
CDR3 protein: CAWSVAGTGAGSYTF

V gene: TRBV11-2
D gene: NA
J gene: TRBJ1-1
clone size: NA
CDR3 DNA: TGTACTAGCAGCTTATTGGCCGATACTGAAGCTTTCTTT
CDR3 protein: CTSSLLADTEAFF

V gene: TRBV19
D gene: NA
J gene: TRBJ2-1
clone size: NA
CDR3 DNA: TGTGCCAGTAATCTACTATCGGGAGATATCAATGAGCAGTTCTTC
CDR3 protein: CASNLLSGDINEQFF

V gene: TRBV28
D gene: TRBD1
J gene: TRBJ2-1
clone size: NA
CDR3 DNA: TGTGCCAGCAGCTCGGGACAGCTCAATGCCCAGTTCTTC
CDR3 protein: CASSSGQLNAQFF

V gene: TRBV5-1
D gene: NA
J gene: TRBJ2-7
clone size: many
CDR3 DNA: TGCGCCAGCAGCTTGGCCAACAGGGTAGAGGGAAACGAGCAGTACTTC
CDR3 protein: CASSLANRVEGNEQYF

V gene: TRBV4-2
D gene: NA
J gene: TRBJ2-7
clone size: NA
CDR3 DNA: TGTGCCAGCAGCCGGGGAACCTTAAACTCCTACGACCAGTACTTC
CDR3 protein: CASSRGTLNSYDQYF